This T cell receptor (beta chain) is from a study of blood T cell repertoires in COVID-19. Study at large: Researchers got acute and convalescent COVID-19 samples from the United States, Italy and Spain. PBMCs, B-cell-depleted T cells, or T cells provided the cDNA or gDNA that made up the material.

Authors' processing steps: Counts of nucleated cells, estimated from reference gene primer amplification, were obtained. TCRdb's table, derived via immunoSEQ multiplex PCR, lists solely in-frame clones and lacks some. That table furnishes V, J and clone size, whereas the DNA furnished D and trimming. The table records about 83,000 clones, under 95% of them present only once. The germline V gene has CDR1 SEHNR and CDR2 FQNEAQ (reference sequence). The germline V and J ends were trimmed by 1 base and 3 bases, with 13 bases remaining between them. The CDR3 is made up of 16 amino acids. Material for sequencing was peripheral blood. This chain links TRBV7-9 with TRBJ1-5; D may be TRBD1 (6 bases). This clonotype was sampled from a woman older than 75 with active or convalescent COVID-19. CDR3 region: CASSLVSGTTNQPQHF. The CDR3 bases are TGTGCCAGCAGCTTAGTCTCCGGGACAACCAATCAGCCCCAGCATTTT.